The present TCR beta chain was sequenced within a study of molecular identifiers for immune sequencing clone quantification. From the PCR reads, TCRdb called clonotypes with MiXCR, one entry per CDR3 protein. This sample yields tens of thousands of distinct CDR3 sequences, of which about 15% are seen a single time; around 0.99% belongs to the top ten. V shed 3 bases and J shed 5 bases, with 5 bases lying between them. Germline CDR1 SGHDT, CDR2 YYEEEE. This CDR3 has 12 residues. At least ten counts were recorded for this clonotype. J is TRBJ2-2 and V is TRBV5-6; D is ambiguous. The TCR sequence derives from a human donor in good health. Some libraries in this study had Jurkat cell RNA spiked in. Sequencing was performed on naive CD8+ T cells from blood, with Jurkat cell RNA spiked in. As for subset: FACS-sorted CD8+CD4-CCR7+CD45RA+ naive T cells. CDR3 bases: TGTGCCAGCAGCTCTGGGACCGGGGAGCTGTTTTTT. Its translation: CASSSGTGELFF.